Below, 9 T cell receptor beta chains from the same sample are listed, as sequenced in a study of T cell clonality in common variable immunodeficiency. TCRdb's table, derived via immunoSEQ multiplex PCR, lists solely in-frame clones and lacks some. This sample has about 39,000 clones, each found more than once. The sequenced material came from peripheral blood mononuclear cells. The source of these receptors is a person aged 18 to 70 in good health.

This clone was found many times. The DNA ends 3 residues before the CDR3 does, and the rest of the CDR3 is filled in from the germline J gene. The chain is built from TRBV3-1 (or the pseudogene TRBV3-2) and TRBJ2-3; D may be TRBD2 (6 bases). The V gene lost 1 base and the J gene lost 6 bases, with 8 bases spanning the gap. Germline values: CDR1 LGHDT, CDR2 YNNKEL (reference sequence). The CDR3 contains 13 residues. The DNA read from the CDR3 is TGTGCCAGCAGCCAAGGGAGGGTGGATACG. This codes for CASSQGRVDT. The entire CDR3 protein reads CASSQGRVDTQYF.

This clone occurred many times. The read comes to an end 3 residues before the CDR3 does, leaving the germline J gene to fill in the end. The chain has TRBV20-1 and TRBJ2-3; D is perhaps TRBD2 (7 bases). The germline gives CDR1 DFQATT, CDR2 SNEGSKA (reference sequence). Trimming removed 7 bases at V and 2 bases at J, with 10 bases between. The CDR3 extends over 12 amino acids. CDR3 bases read: TGCAGTGAGGGGGGGGACACAGATACG. Amino acid sequence: CSEGGDTDT. In full, the CDR3 is CSEGGDTDTQYF.

Details on this clone: The observed sequence ends 3 residues before the CDR3 terminus, with the missing tail filled in from the germline J gene. The V and J genes are TRBV30 and TRBJ1-2; the D is unclear. CDR3 size: 12 residues. The germline gives CDR1 GTSNPN, CDR2 SVGIG (reference sequence). CDR3 residues: CAWSLNPYDYTF. The CDR3 DNA, read in part, is TGTGCCTGGAGCCTAAACCCCTACGAC.

This clone was found many times. The DNA ends 3 residues before the CDR3 does, and the rest of the CDR3 is filled in from the germline J gene. The chain combines TRBV11-3 with TRBJ2-7, with D perhaps matching TRBD1 or TRBD2 (5 bases each). The germline CDR1 and CDR2 sequences are SGHNT and YENEEA. This CDR3 has 15 residues. The sequenced part of the CDR3 DNA is TGTGCAAGTCGCTTAGCGCAAGGAGACAGAGGCGAG. Protein: CASRLAQGDRGE. The full CDR3 protein is CASRLAQGDRGEQYF.

This clone was detected ten times or more. The observed sequence ends 3 residues before the CDR3 terminus, with the missing tail filled in from the germline J gene. The V call is TRBV7-8, the J call TRBJ1-6, with D perhaps TRBD1 (6 bases). This CDR3 has 15 residues. Trimming cost V 5 bases and J 3 bases, with 11 bases left between them. Germline lookup yields CDR1 SGHVS and CDR2 FQNEAQ. CDR3 loop: CASSQQGYYNSPLHF. The sequenced CDR3 bases are TGTGCCAGCAGCCAACAGGGTTACTATAATTCACCC.

This clone came up a few times. The read gets to within 3 residues of the CDR3 end, and the germline J gene fills in the rest. The chain joins TRBV7-9 to TRBJ2-3, with D possibly being TRBD1 (5 bases). CDR3 length: 13 amino acids. CDR1 and CDR2 (germline): SEHNR, FQNEAQ (reference sequence). The CDR3 bases that were read are TGTGCCAGCAGCAAAGGGGATTCTGGGGCG. Translated: CASSKGDSGA. Given in full, the CDR3 is CASSKGDSGAQYF.

This clone has at least ten counts. The sequence runs out 3 residues before the end of the CDR3; the remainder is reconstructed from the germline J gene. This chain links TRBV30 with TRBJ1-4; possible D gene TRBD1, 6 bases. Germline V CDR1 and CDR2: GTSNPN, SVGIG (reference sequence). Deletions cut 4 bases from V and 0 bases from J, with 15 bases between. The CDR3 spans 16 residues. The CDR3 is CAWNRGAGATNEKLFF. The DNA read from the CDR3 is TGTGCCTGGAACCGGGGGGCGGGTGCAACTAATGAAAAA.

This clone appeared many times. The read stops 3 residues short of the end of the CDR3; the missing end is completed from the germline J gene. The chain is built from TRBV7-6 and TRBJ2-7; D might be TRBD2 (6 bases). The V and J ends lost 5 bases and 4 bases respectively, with 18 bases between them. The CDR3 totals 15 residues. The germline CDR1 and CDR2 sequences are SGHVS and FNYEAQ. The DNA read from the CDR3 is TGTGCCAGCAGCCCAATCCCCAAAGGGACTTACGAG. This translates into CASSPIPKGTYE. The complete CDR3 sequence is CASSPIPKGTYEQYF.

This clone showed up many times. The CDR3 end falls 3 residues outside the read, so it is completed with the germline J gene. The chain carries TRBV28 and TRBJ2-7, with 9 bases that match TRBD1. The CDR3 has 13 amino acids. V was clipped by 7 bases and J by 2 bases; unmatched bases: 3. Germline V gene lookup returns CDR1 MDHEN and CDR2 SYDVKM. The CDR3 protein is CASKGTGTYEQYF. CDR3 bases read: TGTGCCAGCAAAGGGACAGGGACCTACGAG.